What follows describes a single TCR beta chain. Its antigen is currently unknown. Time point: week 5, during vaccination. Doses of 300 ug of mutant IDH1 20-mer peptide were given with topical imiquimod. New WHO grade 3 or 4 astrocytomas that were IDH1-mutant and ATRX-lost occurred in the donors. Assay: immunoSEQ multiplex PCR; the TCRdb copy retains only in-frame clones and omits some. The profile shows 75,000 to 80,000 clones, roughly 91% of them singletons. This CDR3 is built from 14 residues. With 3 bases removed from V and 2 bases from J, the gap between germline ends came to 8 bases. CDR1 is SGHTA and CDR2 is FQGNSA in the germline V gene. The data are from a study of a mutant IDH1 vaccine in newly diagnosed glioma. Study context: Vaccines began 4-6 weeks after radiotherapy alone, or with temozolomide cycles.

The specimen comprised PBMCs, sampled from a glioma patient whose treatment included an IDH1 peptide vaccine. This receptor was taken from a woman in her fifties or sixties with glioma. The V call is TRBV7-2, the J call TRBJ2-1; the D gene is possibly TRBD2 (5 bases). CDR3 amino acids: CASSFDYTYNEQFF. CDR3 nucleotides: TGTGCCAGCAGCTTCGACTACACCTACAATGAGCAGTTCTTC.